The rows below give T cell receptor beta chains drawn from one sample of a study of T cell responses to AZD1222 COVID-19 vaccine. This table comes from immunoSEQ multiplex PCR, and its TCRdb copy is limited to in-frame clones, with some not included. The sample lists about 130,000 clones; approximately 90% were seen once. The specimen comprised peripheral blood, sampled on day 0 of AZD1222 vaccination. Receptor source: an adult in good health. CDR3s include the opening cysteine and the closing phenylalanine or tryptophan. A D gene is named only where the DNA matches it firmly. Only some rows state a clone size, as once, few, many or a class for expanded clones.

v_call	clone_size	j_call	d_call	cdr3_nt	cdr3_aa
TRBV3-1/TRBV3-2	NA	TRBJ2-1	NA	TGTGCCAGCAGCCAAGATCCAGCCCAGGCCTACAATGAGCAGTTCTTC	CASSQDPAQAYNEQFF
TRBV7-2	NA	TRBJ2-5	NA	TGTGCCAGCAGCTTAGAATCTTGGGGCCAAGAGACCCAGTACTTC	CASSLESWGQETQYF
TRBV3-1/TRBV3-2	NA	TRBJ1-1	NA	TGTGCCAGCAGCCAAGTTGGTGGTGAAGCTTTCTTT	CASSQVGGEAFF
TRBV19	NA	TRBJ2-7	TRBD2	TGTGCCAGTAGTATGGGAGCTAGCGGTAATTACGAGCAGTACTTC	CASSMGASGNYEQYF
TRBV5-1	NA	TRBJ2-1	NA	TGCGCCAGCAGCTTGGAAGCGGCCTCCTACAATGAGCAGTTCTTC	CASSLEAASYNEQFF
TRBV11-2	many	TRBJ1-3	NA	TGTGCCAGCAGTCCTCTCCGCGGCACCATATATTTT	CASSPLRGTIYF
TRBV2	NA	TRBJ2-4	TRBD2	TGTGCCAGCAGTGAAGGGACTAGCGGGAGTTGGGGCAAAAACATTCAGTACTTC	CASSEGTSGSWGKNIQYF
TRBV7-8	NA	TRBJ2-5	TRBD2	TGTGCCAGCCCCTTAGCCCCCACTAGCGAACAAGAGACCCAGTACTTC	CASPLAPTSEQETQYF
TRBV5-1	once	TRBJ2-6	TRBD1	TGCGCCAGCAGCTTCTTTGGGACAGGGGGCTCTGGGGCCAACGTCCTGACTTTC	CASSFFGTGGSGANVLTF
TRBV19	NA	TRBJ2-1	NA	TGTGCCAGTAGAGGAGTGGGCGGAGGGAATGAGCAGTTCTTC	CASRGVGGGNEQFF
TRBV12-5	NA	TRBJ1-3	NA	TGTGCTAGTGGTTTGGTAGCAGGGACCTCTGGAAACACCATATATTTT	CASGLVAGTSGNTIYF
TRBV14	NA	TRBJ2-3	TRBD2	TGTGCCAGCAGCCAAGATGTAGGCGGGAGGAAGGGTACGCAGTATTTT	CASSQDVGGRKGTQYF
TRBV11-3	NA	TRBJ1-1	NA	TGTGCCAGCAGCCTTAAGCGGAACACTGAAGCTTTCTTT	CASSLKRNTEAFF
TRBV11-2	NA	TRBJ2-1	NA	TGTGCCAGCAGCTTAGGTGGATTAAATGGTAGGAAGGGGAATGAGCAGTTCTTC	CASSLGGLNGRKGNEQFF
TRBV19	NA	TRBJ1-4	NA	TGTGCCAGTAGTGGAGGGAGAAAACTGTTTTTT	CASSGGRKLFF
TRBV28	NA	TRBJ2-3	TRBD2	TGTGCCAGCAGTCTAGCGGGCCGGGCAGATACGCAGTATTTT	CASSLAGRADTQYF
TRBV7-2	NA	TRBJ2-2	TRBD2	TGTGCCAGCAGCTTAGCGAATAGCGGGAGGGAAGTCGGGGAGCTGTTTTTT	CASSLANSGREVGELFF
TRBV15	NA	TRBJ1-5	TRBD1	TGTGCCACCAGCCGGGGACCAACGGGACAGACCAATCAGCCCCAGCATTTT	CATSRGPTGQTNQPQHF
TRBV6-2/TRBV6-3	NA	TRBJ2-4	TRBD1	TGTGCCAGCAGTTACCCGCCGGGGACAGGAGGCATTCAGTACTTC	CASSYPPGTGGIQYF
TRBV7-9	NA	TRBJ1-2	NA	TGTGCCAGCAGCCCGTCCGGAGCGAGCTATGGCTACACCTTC	CASSPSGASYGYTF
TRBV24-1	NA	TRBJ2-3	NA	TGTGCCACCAGTGATTCTGGGGGGTTAGATACGCAGTATTTT	CATSDSGGLDTQYF
TRBV2	NA	TRBJ2-6	NA	TGTGCCAGCAGGAGGGGGACTGGGGCCAACGTCCTGACTTTC	CASRRGTGANVLTF
TRBV11-3	NA	TRBJ1-5	NA	TGTGCCAGCTCTCCCTTGTCCTTGGGCAATCAGCCCCAGCATTTT	CASSPLSLGNQPQHF
TRBV30	NA	TRBJ1-2	NA	TGTGCCTGGAGCCCGACCGATTACTACACCTTC	CAWSPTDYYTF
TRBV5-4	NA	TRBJ2-5	TRBD2	TGTGCCAGCAGCCTCACGACTAGCGGGAAAGAGACCCAGTACTTC	CASSLTTSGKETQYF
TRBV19	NA	TRBJ2-2	NA	TGTGCCAGTACCTGGGACCCCACCGGGGAGCTGTTTTTT	CASTWDPTGELFF
TRBV10-3	NA	TRBJ2-7	NA	TGTGCCATCAGACCGGGCCAAAGTATGACCTACGAGCAGTACTTC	CAIRPGQSMTYEQYF
TRBV10-1	once	TRBJ2-3	TRBD1	TGCGCCAGCAGTCGCGGGACAGGTCCGACCACAGATACGCAGTATTTT	CASSRGTGPTTDTQYF
TRBV11-2	NA	TRBJ2-2	NA	TGTGCCAGCAGCTTAAATCCTGGCACCGGGGAGCTGTTTTTT	CASSLNPGTGELFF
TRBV3-1/TRBV3-2	NA	TRBJ2-7	TRBD2	TGTGCCAGCAGCCCCAGCGGGAGAATCTACGAGCAGTACTTC	CASSPSGRIYEQYF
TRBV6-5	NA	TRBJ1-4	TRBD1	TGTGCCAGCTCAGGGGGCAACACTAATGAAAAACTGTTTTTT	CASSGGNTNEKLFF
TRBV9	once	TRBJ2-1	TRBD2	TGTGCCAGCTCCCCAGGGACACAAACTAGCGGTTCCTACAATGAGCAGTTCTTC	CASSPGTQTSGSYNEQFF
TRBV9	NA	TRBJ2-7	TRBD2	TGTGCCAGCAGCGCCTATGGGACTACCTACGAGCAGTACTTC	CASSAYGTTYEQYF
TRBV9	NA	TRBJ2-7	TRBD2	TGTGCCAGCAGCCCGGGACCAGCGGGATCCGAGCAGTACTTC	CASSPGPAGSEQYF
TRBV18	NA	TRBJ1-6	TRBD1	TGTGCCAGCTCACCAAAGACAGGGGGGAATTCACCCCTCCACTTT	CASSPKTGGNSPLHF
TRBV6-5	NA	TRBJ1-1	NA	TGTGCCAGCAGTTACGGGCGAGACACTGAAGCTTTCTTT	CASSYGRDTEAFF
TRBV7-9	NA	TRBJ1-5	NA	TGTGCCAGCAGCTTAGAACAAGGACGGGCCCAGCATTTT	CASSLEQGRAQHF
TRBV6-5	once	TRBJ2-1	NA	TGTGCCAGCAGCTCGGGTTACAGGTACCTTGAGCAGTTCTTC	CASSSGYRYLEQFF
TRBV13	once	TRBJ1-4	NA	TGTGCCAGCAGCTTAGAAGGCAGAAAACTGTTTTTT	CASSLEGRKLFF
TRBV9	NA	TRBJ1-2	TRBD1	TGTGCCAGCAGCGTAGAAAGGGACAGGGGGCCGGTTGGCTACACCTTC	CASSVERDRGPVGYTF
TRBV5-5	NA	TRBJ1-5	NA	TGTGCCAGCAGCTTACAGGGCGGGGGTAGCAATCAGCCCCAGCATTTT	CASSLQGGGSNQPQHF
TRBV29-1	NA	TRBJ2-1	NA	TGCAGCGTCCTCACCTCGGGTAATGAGCAGTTCTTC	CSVLTSGNEQFF
TRBV28	NA	TRBJ1-5	NA	TGTGCCAGCAGTTTCCCGGGGTTCAATCAGCCCCAGCATTTT	CASSFPGFNQPQHF
TRBV7-2	NA	TRBJ2-7	TRBD2	TGTGCCAGCAGGTCGAGCGGGAGACGTTCCTACGAGCAGTACTTC	CASRSSGRRSYEQYF
TRBV27	NA	TRBJ2-1	TRBD1	TGTGCCAGCAGTTTTGGACAGGCCAATGAGCAGTTCTTC	CASSFGQANEQFF
TRBV27	NA	TRBJ2-4	TRBD2	TGTGCCAGCCGGACTTCCTCGGCGGGAGGACTAGCCAAAAACATTCAGTACTTC	CASRTSSAGGLAKNIQYF
TRBV2	NA	TRBJ1-4	NA	TGTGCCAGCAGCGCAAACATAGCAACTAATGAAAAACTGTTTTTT	CASSANIATNEKLFF
TRBV18	NA	TRBJ2-7	TRBD1	TGTGCCAGCTCACCCAACAGGGGCAACTCCTACGAGCAGTACTTC	CASSPNRGNSYEQYF
TRBV5-1	NA	TRBJ2-2	TRBD2	TGCGCCAGCAGCTTGCGGGGCGGGAGGTTCATAAATAACACCGGGGAGCTGTTTTTT	CASSLRGGRFINNTGELFF
TRBV28	NA	TRBJ1-2	NA	TGTGCCAGCAGTTGGGGATATGAAGGACGTGGCTACACCTTC	CASSWGYEGRGYTF
TRBV19	NA	TRBJ2-1	NA	TGTGCCAGTAGGGAACTAGCTTCAAGGAGGCAGTTCTTC	CASRELASRRQFF
TRBV7-9	few	TRBJ1-1	NA	TGTGCCAGCAGCACCTGGGGCTCTGGTAGGTCTGAAGCTTTCTTT	CASSTWGSGRSEAFF